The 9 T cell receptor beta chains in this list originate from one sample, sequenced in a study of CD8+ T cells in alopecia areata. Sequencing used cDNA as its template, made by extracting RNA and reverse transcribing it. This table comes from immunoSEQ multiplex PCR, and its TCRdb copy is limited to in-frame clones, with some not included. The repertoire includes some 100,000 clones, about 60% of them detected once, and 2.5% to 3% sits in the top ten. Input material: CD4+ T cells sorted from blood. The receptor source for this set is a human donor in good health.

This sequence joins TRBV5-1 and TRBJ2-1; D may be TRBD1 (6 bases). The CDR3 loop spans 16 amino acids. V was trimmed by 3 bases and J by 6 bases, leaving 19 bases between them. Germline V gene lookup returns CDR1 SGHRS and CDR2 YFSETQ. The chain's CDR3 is CASSWMVQGRGNEQFF. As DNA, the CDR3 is TGCGCCAGCAGCTGGATGGTACAGGGAAGAGGCAATGAGCAGTTCTTC.

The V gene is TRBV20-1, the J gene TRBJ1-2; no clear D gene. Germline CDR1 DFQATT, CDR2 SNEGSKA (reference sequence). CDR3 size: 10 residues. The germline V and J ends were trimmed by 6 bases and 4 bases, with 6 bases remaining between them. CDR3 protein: CSARSYGYTF. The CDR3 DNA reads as TGCAGTGCCCGCAGCTATGGCTACACCTTC.

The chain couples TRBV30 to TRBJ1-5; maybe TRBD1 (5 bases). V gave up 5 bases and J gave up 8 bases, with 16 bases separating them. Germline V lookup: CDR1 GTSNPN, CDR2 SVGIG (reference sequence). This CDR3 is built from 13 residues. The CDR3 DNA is TGTGCCTGGGCGCAGGGATTCTTGGAGCCCCAGCATTTT. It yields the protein CAWAQGFLEPQHF.

CDR3 sequence (DNA): TGTGCCAGCAGCAGAGGACAGGGGTCGGGGCAGCCCCAGCATTTT. Its protein product is CASSRGQGSGQPQHF. The genes are TRBV5-6 and TRBJ1-5; 9 nucleotides line up with TRBD1. Per the germline V gene, CDR1 is SGHDT and CDR2 is YYEEEE. V trimming: 4 bases; J trimming: 7 bases; junction bases outside the gene matches: 9. The CDR3 contains 15 residues.

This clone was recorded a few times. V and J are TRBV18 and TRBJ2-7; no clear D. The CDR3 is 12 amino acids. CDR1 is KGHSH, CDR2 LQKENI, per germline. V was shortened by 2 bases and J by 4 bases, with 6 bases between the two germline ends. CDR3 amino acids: CASSPTNYEQYF. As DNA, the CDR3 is TGTGCCAGCTCACCAACAAATTACGAGCAGTACTTC.

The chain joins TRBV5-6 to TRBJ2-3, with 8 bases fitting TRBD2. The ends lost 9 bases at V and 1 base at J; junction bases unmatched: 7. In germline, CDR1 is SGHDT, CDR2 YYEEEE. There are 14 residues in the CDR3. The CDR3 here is CATRRRGGTDTQYF. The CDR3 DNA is TGTGCCACCCGGCGGCGGGGGGGCACAGATACGCAGTATTTT.

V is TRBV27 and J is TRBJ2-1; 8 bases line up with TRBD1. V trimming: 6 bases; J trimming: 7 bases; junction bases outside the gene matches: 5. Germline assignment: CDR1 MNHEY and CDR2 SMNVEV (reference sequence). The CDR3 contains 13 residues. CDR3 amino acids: CASRRTGRNEQFF. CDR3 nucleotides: TGTGCCAGCAGGAGGACAGGGAGGAATGAGCAGTTCTTC.

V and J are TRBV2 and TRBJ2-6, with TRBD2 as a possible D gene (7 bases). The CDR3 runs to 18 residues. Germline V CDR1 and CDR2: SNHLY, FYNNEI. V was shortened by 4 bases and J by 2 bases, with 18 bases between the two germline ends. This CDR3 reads CASSGGGGYRAGANVLTF. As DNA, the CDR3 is TGTGCCAGCAGTGGGGGCGGGGGCTATAGGGCTGGGGCCAACGTCCTGACTTTC.

Written as DNA, the CDR3 is TGTGCCAGCAGCGGACAGACGAACACTGAAGCTTTCTTT. Residues: CASSGQTNTEAFF. The V gene is TRBV2, the J gene TRBJ1-1; weak D call: TRBD1 (6 bases). CDR3 length equals 13 residues. V lost 6 bases and J lost 1, with 9 bases in between. Germline V gene sequence: CDR1 SNHLY, CDR2 FYNNEI.